This T cell receptor (beta chain) is from a study of shared clonotypes between healthy human individuals. On this clone: What it binds is not known.

Points from the study as a whole: Rarefaction analysis demonstrated incomplete sorted-subset sequencing notwithstanding large depth.

Clones were read by immunoSEQ multiplex PCR, and TCRdb kept only the in-frame ones, dropping some. The table has 2 million to 2.5 million clones, over 85% seen once; the top ten hold around 0.4%. The sample was naive CD4+ T cells from PBMCs. Regarding subset: CD45RA+ positively selected. The source of this sequence is a man aged 18 to 35 in good health. Some clones in this sample may be carry-over from other donors' samples.

This chain's CDR3 is CASSLRESGNTIYF. In DNA, the CDR3 is TGTGCCAGCAGCTTAAGGGAATCTGGAAACACCATATATTTT. This chain connects TRBV11-2 to TRBJ1-3; the D is unclear. The CDR3 is made up of 14 amino acids. Trimming left V 2 bases short and J 1 base short, with 6 bases between. The germline V gene encodes CDR1 SGHAT and CDR2 FQNNGV.